The 15 T cell receptor beta chains below come from one sample, sequenced in a study of shared clonotypes between healthy human individuals (dated by TCRdb to 2019 to 2021). The library relied on the immunoSEQ multiplex PCR assay. This is the immuneACCESS table as TCRdb keeps it, with only in-frame sequences that have V and J called. A part of the clones is gone; compared with another copy, unresolved V genes explain less than half, and the rest is unexplained. The sample includes about 700,000 clones, with under 80% observed a single time. The top ten clones comprise over 1.5% of the sample. The specimen was memory CD4+ T cells sorted from blood. The cell subset or site label, read with the paper, signifies: CD45RA-negative fraction. The source is a woman aged 25 to 39 in good health.

The genes are TRBV10-3 and TRBJ2-3, with TRBD2 as a possible D gene (6 bases). Germline V gene data show CDR1 as ENHRY and CDR2 as SYGVKD. The germline V and J ends were trimmed by 5 bases and 1 base, with 13 bases remaining between them. The CDR3 loop spans 15 amino acids. CDR3 loop: CAISRGLIRTDTQYF. In DNA form, the CDR3 reads TGTGCCATCAGTAGGGGACTTATCCGCACAGATACGCAGTATTTT.

About this clone: The same CDR3 is also encoded by other DNA sequences in this sample. The V call is TRBV28, the J call TRBJ1-2; 10 bases match TRBD1. The V gene's germline CDR1 is MDHEN and CDR2 SYDVKM. J lost 2 bases, V lost 6 bases, and 3 bases had no gene match. The CDR3 spans 14 residues. As DNA, the CDR3 is TGTGCCAGCAGCCGGGACAGGGGAAACTATGGCTACACCTTC. The encoded protein is CASSRDRGNYGYTF.

This chain links TRBV25-1 with TRBJ2-1; D not resolved. Trimming pared 7 bases from V and 4 bases from J, leaving 17 bases between. The CDR3 loop spans 15 amino acids. Germline V gene data show CDR1 as MGHDK and CDR2 as SYGVNS. CDR3 sequence reads: CASTASDGSYNEQFF. In DNA form, the CDR3 reads TGTGCCAGCACAGCCAGCGACGGATCTTACAATGAGCAGTTCTTC.

This clone was found many times. This chain uses TRBV29-1 with TRBJ2-5; D may be TRBD1 (5 bases). The germline CDR1 and CDR2 sequences are SQVTM and ANQGSEA. The CDR3 consists of 12 residues. Trimming removed 7 bases from V and 5 bases from J, with 14 bases in between. The CDR3 sequence: CSDQGPSETQYF. The CDR3 bases are TGCAGCGATCAGGGCCCTTCGGAGACCCAGTACTTC.

The chain is built from TRBV6-6 and TRBJ2-7; D may match TRBD1 or TRBD2 (6 bases each). V dropped 2 bases and J dropped 7 bases, with 18 bases sitting between them. The CDR3 contains 15 residues. CDR1 is MNHNY and CDR2 is SVGAGI in the germline V gene (reference sequence). The CDR3 nucleotides read TGTGCCAGCAGTTACAGGTCAGGTGGGGGGCGGGAGCAGTACTTC. This gives the protein CASSYRSGGGREQYF.

The chain carries TRBV27 and TRBJ2-7; TRBD2 is a possible D gene (5 bases). The CDR3 covers 12 residues. Germline lookup yields CDR1 MNHEY and CDR2 SMNVEV (reference sequence). Between the trimmed V and J ends, which lost 6 bases and 7 bases, there was a span of 13 bases. The CDR3 DNA sequence: TGTGCCAGCAGCCTAGGGCCGGGAGAGCAGTACTTC. Protein: CASSLGPGEQYF.

As for this clone: This sample also contains other DNA sequences that code for the same CDR3. The V gene is TRBV7-9, the J gene TRBJ2-5, with TRBD2 matching 7 bases. Germline CDR1 SEHNR, CDR2 FQNEAQ (reference sequence). CDR3 size: 13 residues. The V gene end was trimmed by 5 bases and the J gene end by 5 bases; junction bases not matched to a gene: 5. CDR3 DNA: TGTGCCAGCAGCCAAAACGGGGGGGAGACCCAGTACTTC. As protein: CASSQNGGETQYF.

The chain is built from TRBV28 and TRBJ2-7, with 12 bases lining up with TRBD2. The CDR3 contains 15 residues. Germline V lookup: CDR1 MDHEN, CDR2 SYDVKM. J lost 5 bases, V lost 2 bases, and 4 bases had no gene match. CDR3: CASSLPRTSGNEQYF. CDR3 coding DNA: TGTGCCAGCAGTTTACCTCGGACTAGCGGGAACGAGCAGTACTTC. Together with reference TRBV28 and TRBJ2-7, the CDR3 gives the full variable domain: DVKVTQSSRYLVKRTGEKVFLECVQDMDHENMFWYRQDPGLGLRLIYFSYDVKMKEKGDIPEGYSVSREKKERFSLILESASTNQTSMYLCASSLPRTSGNEQYFGPGTRLTVT.

The V gene is TRBV10-3, the J gene TRBJ1-5; D gene unclear. Germline loops: CDR1 ENHRY, CDR2 SYGVKD. V lost 2 bases to trimming and J lost 0 bases, with 8 bases between them. The CDR3 is 15 amino acids. CDR3 in amino acids: CAISERGYSNQPQHF. For the CDR3, the DNA is TGTGCCATCAGTGAGAGAGGATATAGCAATCAGCCCCAGCATTTT.

The chain links TRBV7-9 to TRBJ1-1, with no clear D. The CDR3 runs to 13 residues. The germline V gene encodes CDR1 SEHNR and CDR2 FQNEAQ (reference sequence). Trimming took off 5 bases at V and 6 bases at J, with 13 bases between the two ends. This CDR3 is CASSPVVRAEAFF. For the CDR3, the DNA is TGTGCCAGCAGCCCGGTGGTGAGGGCTGAAGCTTTCTTT.

The chain combines TRBV28 with TRBJ2-1, with 9 bases identical to TRBD2. V lost 5 bases, J lost 8 bases, and 10 bases stayed unmatched. CDR3 size: 15 residues. The germline CDR1 and CDR2 sequences are MDHEN and SYDVKM. The CDR3 loop reads CASSPPAGGPYEQFF. CDR3 nucleotide sequence: TGTGCCAGCAGTCCTCCGGCGGGAGGGCCTTATGAGCAGTTCTTC.

V gene TRBV6-5 combines with J gene TRBJ2-2; TRBD2 matches 7 bases. V trimming: 6 bases; J trimming: 5 bases; junction bases outside the gene matches: 6. CDR1 is MNHEY and CDR2 is SVGAGI in the germline V gene. This CDR3 spans 14 amino acids. The CDR3 DNA follows: TGTGCCAGCAGCCCCTGGGAGGGGACCGGGGAGCTGTTTTTT. This codes for CASSPWEGTGELFF.

CDR3 DNA sequence: TGTGCCAGCAGCCCCCAACTGACAGGGAGCACTGAAGCTTTCTTT. Translation: CASSPQLTGSTEAFF. The V and J genes are TRBV11-2 and TRBJ1-1; 7 positions agree with TRBD1. The CDR3 totals 15 residues. Germline CDR1 and CDR2: SGHAT and FQNNGV. The trim removed 5 bases at V and 4 bases at J, leaving 10 bases unmatched.

V usage is TRBV2 and J usage is TRBJ1-6; D unclear. CDR3 length: 14 amino acids. Germline loops: CDR1 SNHLY, CDR2 FYNNEI. Trimming removed 3 bases from V and 9 bases from J, with 12 bases in between. The CDR3 spells CASSDTGRGSPLHF. CDR3 DNA: TGTGCCAGCAGTGATACCGGACGGGGTTCACCCCTCCACTTT.

The rearrangement joins TRBV28 to TRBJ1-1; a possible D gene is TRBD1 (5 bases). CDR1 and CDR2 (germline): MDHEN, SYDVKM. This CDR3 region has 14 residues. The V end was cut by 5 bases, the J end by 4 bases, with 14 bases between. The CDR3 DNA is TGTGCCAGCAGTCCGCATTCCGGGGGCACTGAAGCTTTCTTT. Its protein is CASSPHSGGTEAFF.